The 5 T cell receptor beta chains below were found in one sample sequenced in a study of cytotoxic CD8 clonotypes in ibrutinib-treated CLL (TCRdb year 2021). The sample's time point label, decoded: 12 months on ibrutinib. The library was made by the immunoSEQ multiplex PCR assay. The source is immuneACCESS, and TCRdb retained only in-frame sequences with V and J called. Part of the clones is not carried over; for the studies checked, unresolved V genes explain less than half of this, and the remainder is unexplained. The sample table records 200,000 to 250,000 clones; 70% to 75% of these occur just once. Of the sample, approximately 6.3% is held by the ten largest clones. Sequencing used PBMCs, obtained after 12 months of ibrutinib treatment. These receptors were taken from a human donor with chronic lymphocytic leukemia.

The chain is built from TRBV7-2 and TRBJ2-5; no definite D call. This CDR3 is 13 amino acids long. Germline V gene lookup returns CDR1 SGHTA and CDR2 FQGNSA. The ends were cut back, 8 bases at V and 2 bases at J, with 12 bases in the middle. For the CDR3, the DNA is TGTGCCAGCTCGCCACGACGTCAAGAGACCCAGTACTTC. Translating gives CASSPRRQETQYF. Full variable domain (outside the CDR3, taken from reference TRBV7-2 and TRBJ2-5): GAGVSQSPSNKVTEKGKDVELRCDPISGHTALYWYRQSLGQGLEFLIYFQGNSAPDKSGLPSDRFSAERTGGSVSTLTIQRTQQEDSAVYLCASSPRRQETQYFGPGTRLLVL.

This clone was seen more than once but under ten times. The chain links TRBV30 to TRBJ1-4; no reliable D call. V dropped 3 bases and J dropped 0 bases, with 5 bases sitting between them. Germline CDR1 GTSNPN, CDR2 SVGIG (reference sequence). The CDR3 spans 13 residues. DNA of the CDR3: TGTGCCTGGAGGGGATCAACTAATGAAAAACTGTTTTTT. Its translation is CAWRGSTNEKLFF.

This clone has just a few counts. This CDR3 reads CASSFGTRNQPQHF. The CDR3 DNA follows: TGTGCCAGCAGCTTCGGGACACGTAATCAGCCCCAGCATTTT. The chain has TRBV11-2 and TRBJ1-5, with a possible D match to TRBD1 (6 bases). The CDR3 is made up of 14 amino acids. The ends were cut back, 3 bases at V and 4 bases at J, with 10 bases in the middle. Germline assignment: CDR1 SGHAT and CDR2 FQNNGV.

The V gene is TRBV28, the J gene TRBJ1-3; no firm D call. The CDR3 spans 16 residues. The V end lost 5 bases, the J end lost 0 bases, and 14 bases lay between the germline ends. Germline CDR1 is MDHEN and CDR2 is SYDVKM. Here the CDR3 reads CASSPPGYFSGNTIYF. The CDR3 nucleotides read TGTGCCAGCAGTCCCCCTGGGTATTTCTCTGGAAACACCATATATTTT.

V gene TRBV25-1 combines with J gene TRBJ2-1; the D gene is possibly TRBD1 (6 bases). Trimming stripped 6 bases from V and 1 base from J, with 16 bases between. The CDR3 spans 16 residues. Germline CDR1 is MGHDK and CDR2 is SYGVNS. The CDR3 spells CASSHTGTPSYNEQFF. In DNA, the CDR3 is TGTGCCAGCAGCCATACCGGGACACCATCCTACAATGAGCAGTTCTTC.